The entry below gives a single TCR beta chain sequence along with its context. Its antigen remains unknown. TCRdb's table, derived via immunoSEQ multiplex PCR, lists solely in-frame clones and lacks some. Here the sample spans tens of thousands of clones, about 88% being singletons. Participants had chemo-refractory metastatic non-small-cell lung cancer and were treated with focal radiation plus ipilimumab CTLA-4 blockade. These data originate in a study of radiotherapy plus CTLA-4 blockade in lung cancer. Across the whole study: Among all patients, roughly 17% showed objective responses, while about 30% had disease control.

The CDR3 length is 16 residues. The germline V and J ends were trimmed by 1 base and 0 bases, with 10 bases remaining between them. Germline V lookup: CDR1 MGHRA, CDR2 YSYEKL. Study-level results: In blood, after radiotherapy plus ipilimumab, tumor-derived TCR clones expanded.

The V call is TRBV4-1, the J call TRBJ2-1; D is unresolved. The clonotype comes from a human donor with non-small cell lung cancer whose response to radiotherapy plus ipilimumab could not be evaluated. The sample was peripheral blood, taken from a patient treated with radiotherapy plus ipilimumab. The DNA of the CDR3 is TGCGCCAGCAGCCAAGTGAACTCGGTCTCCTACAATGAGCAGTTCTTC. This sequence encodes CASSQVNSVSYNEQFF.